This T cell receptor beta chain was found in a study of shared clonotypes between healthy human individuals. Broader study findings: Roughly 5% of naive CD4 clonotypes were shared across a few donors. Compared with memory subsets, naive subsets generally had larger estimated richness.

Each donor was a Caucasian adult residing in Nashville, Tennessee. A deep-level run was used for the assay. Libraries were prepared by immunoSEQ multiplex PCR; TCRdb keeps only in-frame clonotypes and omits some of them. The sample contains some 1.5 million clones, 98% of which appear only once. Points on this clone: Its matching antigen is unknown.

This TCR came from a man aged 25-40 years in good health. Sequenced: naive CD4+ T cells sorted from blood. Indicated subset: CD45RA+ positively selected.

The chain's CDR3 is CSAGTYGRGEQFF. CDR3 nucleotides: TGCAGCGCCGGGACCTACGGGAGGGGTGAGCAGTTCTTC. The J gene is TRBJ2-1, the V gene TRBV29-1; 8 positions agree with TRBD2. This CDR3 is built from 13 residues. The V segment lost 7 bases and the J segment 9 bases; nucleotides outside the gene matches: 11. CDR1 is SQVTM, CDR2 ANQGSEA, per germline.